Listed below are T cell receptor beta chains from one sample, sequenced in a study of neurological immune-mediated disorders. TCRdb itself ran the 5' RACE reads through MiXCR, one entry per CDR3 protein. Counted here are around 70,000 distinct CDR3 sequences, 5.2% occurring once; the ten biggest clones make up 7.4%. Sequencing was done on a sample of PBMCs. The receptor source for this set is a man aged 18 to 35 with multiple sclerosis. CDR3s include the opening cysteine and the closing phenylalanine or tryptophan. D genes are given only for firm matches. Clone size is given for some rows only: seen once, a few or many times, or a class if the clone is expanded.

cdr3_aa | cdr3_nt | v_call | clone_size | j_call | d_call
CASSLDPPMNTEAFF | TGTGCCAGCAGCTTGGATCCACCTATGAACACTGAAGCTTTCTTT | TRBV5-6 | many | TRBJ1-1 | NA
CASSLGAGLRLDNEQFF | TGTGCCAGCAGTTTAGGGGCTGGCCTTAGGTTGGACAATGAGCAGTTCTTC | TRBV27 | many | TRBJ2-1 | NA
CSVGLTVQETQYF | TGCAGCGTTGGCCTGACAGTCCAAGAGACCCAGTACTTC | TRBV29-1 | many | TRBJ2-5 | NA
CASSPTDGASYEQYF | TGCGCCAGCAGCCCTACGGACGGGGCCTCCTACGAGCAGTACTTC | TRBV5-1 | many | TRBJ2-7 | NA
CASSLLNTEAFF | TGTGCCAGCAGCTTACTGAACACTGAAGCTTTCTTT | TRBV5-8 | many | TRBJ1-1 | NA
CASSPGTGYNQPQNF | TGTGCCAGCAGCCCAGGGACAGGGTACAATCAGCCCCAGAATTTT | TRBV7-2 | few | TRBJ1-5 | TRBD1
CASSSLGLVSHEQYF | TGCGCCAGCAGCTCATTAGGACTAGTCTCCCACGAGCAGTACTTC | TRBV5-1 | many | TRBJ2-7 | TRBD2
CSATTGRTGRYNEQFF | TGCAGTGCAACGACCGGTCGGACAGGGAGGTACAATGAGCAGTTCTTC | TRBV20-1 | many | TRBJ2-1 | TRBD1
CASSLVSGSLETQYF | TGCGCCAGCAGCTTGGTCTCGGGGTCTTTAGAGACCCAGTACTTC | TRBV5-1 | many | TRBJ2-5 | NA
CATRPDRPDNEQFF | TGTGCCACGAGGCCGGACAGGCCAGACAATGAGCAGTTCTTC | TRBV24-1 | many | TRBJ2-1 | TRBD1
CSAQNPSVTGELFF | TGCAGTGCTCAAAACCCTAGCGTTACCGGGGAGCTGTTTTTT | TRBV20-1 | many | TRBJ2-2 | NA
CASSQDRVATDTQYF | TGCGCCAGCAGCCAAGATCGGGTAGCTACAGATACGCAGTATTTT | TRBV4-1 | NA | TRBJ2-3 | NA
CSARVGGSVTTDTQYF | TGCAGTGCTAGAGTAGGGGGGAGCGTTACCACAGATACGCAGTATTTT | TRBV20-1 | many | TRBJ2-3 | NA
CASRTSGGVYEQFF | TGTGCCAGCAGGACTAGCGGGGGGGTCTATGAGCAGTTCTTC | TRBV12-3/TRBV12-4 | many | TRBJ2-1 | TRBD2
CSASNRLTFF | TGCAGTGCTTCTAACAGGTTAACTTTCTTT | TRBV20-1 | many | TRBJ1-1 | NA
CASSQAGGPRTDTQYF | TGTGCCAGCAGCCAAGCGGGGGGGCCCCGCACAGATACGCAGTATTTT | TRBV3-1 | many | TRBJ2-3 | TRBD2
CASRGLGLVRNEQFF | TGTGCCAGCAGGGGACTGGGACTAGTTAGGAATGAGCAGTTCTTC | TRBV27 | many | TRBJ2-1 | TRBD2
CASTLKGGGELFF | TGTGCCAGCACCCTCAAGGGGGGCGGGGAGCTGTTTTTT | TRBV12-3/TRBV12-4 | many | TRBJ2-2 | NA
CASSARTSGGLSYNEQFF | TGTGCCAGCAGCGCACGGACTAGCGGGGGCCTCTCCTACAATGAGCAGTTCTTC | TRBV7-2 | many | TRBJ2-1 | TRBD2
CASSPLPTGDAGANVLTF | TGTGCCAGCAGTCCCCTCCCAACAGGGGACGCTGGGGCCAACGTCCTGACTTTC | TRBV6-5 | many | TRBJ2-6 | TRBD1
CASSLARRGTGNTEAFF | TGTGCCAGCAGCTTAGCTCGGAGGGGGACGGGGAACACTGAAGCTTTCTTT | TRBV7-8 | many | TRBJ1-1 | NA
CASGRNTEAFF | TGTGCCAGCGGCCGGAACACTGAAGCTTTCTTT | TRBV6-6 | many | TRBJ1-1 | NA
CAVTGAGDTEAFF | TGTGCCGTCACAGGGGCAGGGGACACTGAAGCTTTCTTT | TRBV12-3/TRBV12-4 | many | TRBJ1-1 | TRBD1
CAISEPSEGKAFF | TGTGCCATCAGTGAGCCCAGTGAAGGGAAAGCTTTCTTT | TRBV10-3 | many | TRBJ1-1 | NA
CASSFQEGRSEAFF | TGTGCCAGCAGCTTTCAAGAGGGAAGGTCTGAAGCTTTCTTT | TRBV7-2 | many | TRBJ1-1 | NA
CASSSALAGGLTGELFF | TGCGCCAGCAGCTCGGCCCTAGCGGGAGGTCTCACCGGGGAGCTGTTTTTT | TRBV5-1 | many | TRBJ2-2 | TRBD2
CSVREGSAGLDTQYF | TGCAGCGTTCGGGAGGGTTCAGCGGGATTAGATACGCAGTATTTT | TRBV29-1 | many | TRBJ2-3 | TRBD2
CASSFSLREQYF | TGTGCCAGCAGTTTTTCCCTCCGCGAGCAGTACTTC | TRBV12-3/TRBV12-4 | many | TRBJ2-7 | NA
CSVEKIGGPNYGYTF | TGCAGCGTTGAGAAAATAGGAGGGCCGAACTATGGCTACACCTTC | TRBV29-1 | many | TRBJ1-2 | NA
CASSLTAPGAGETDTQYF | TGTGCCAGCAGCTTAACTGCCCCGGGAGCGGGAGAAACAGATACGCAGTATTTT | TRBV7-3 | NA | TRBJ2-3 | TRBD2
CASSLYSIQTQYF | TGTGCCAGCAGCTTATACAGTATCCAGACCCAGTACTTC | TRBV7-2 | many | TRBJ2-5 | NA
CASSPTGRGGELFF | TGTGCCAGCAGCCCGACAGGGAGAGGCGGGGAGCTGTTTTTT | TRBV12-3/TRBV12-4 | many | TRBJ2-2 | TRBD1
CASSVLPETQYF | TGTGCCAGCAGCGTCCTCCCAGAGACCCAGTACTTC | TRBV5-8 | many | TRBJ2-5 | NA
CASSFQSPRGVSSYEQYF | TGTGCCAGCAGCTTCCAAAGTCCCAGGGGCGTTAGCTCCTACGAGCAGTACTTC | TRBV7-2 | many | TRBJ2-7 | NA
CASRMTGGSEKLFF | TGTGCCAGCAGGATGACAGGGGGTAGTGAAAAACTGTTTTTT | TRBV6-6 | many | TRBJ1-4 | TRBD1
CSAPTTNEKLFF | TGCAGTGCTCCTACAACTAATGAAAAACTGTTTTTT | TRBV20-1 | many | TRBJ1-4 | NA
CASSLAGQLNWGTGELFF | TGTGCCAGCAGCTTGGCAGGACAGCTGAACTGGGGTACCGGGGAGCTGTTTTTT | TRBV5-5 | many | TRBJ2-2 | NA
CASSLGTGAYEQYF | TGTGCCAGCAGCCTTGGGACAGGGGCCTACGAGCAGTACTTC | TRBV5-6 | many | TRBJ2-7 | TRBD1
CASSDRGSPLNF | TGTGCCAGCAGTGATCGGGGTTCACCCCTCAACTTT | TRBV6-1 | few | TRBJ1-6 | NA
CASSPPENYGYTF | TGTGCCAGCTCACCACCGGAGAACTATGGCTACACCTTC | TRBV18 | many | TRBJ1-2 | NA
CASSSIRLAGDTQYF | TGTGCCAGCAGTTCAATCCGACTAGCCGGAGATACGCAGTATTTT | TRBV11-2 | many | TRBJ2-3 | TRBD2
CASSFGQRGEQYF | TGCGCCAGCAGCTTCGGACAGAGGGGCGAGCAGTACTTC | TRBV5-1 | few | TRBJ2-7 | NA
CASQAGVGYEQYF | TGTGCCAGCCAAGCGGGAGTCGGCTACGAGCAGTACTTC | TRBV3-1 | many | TRBJ2-7 | TRBD2